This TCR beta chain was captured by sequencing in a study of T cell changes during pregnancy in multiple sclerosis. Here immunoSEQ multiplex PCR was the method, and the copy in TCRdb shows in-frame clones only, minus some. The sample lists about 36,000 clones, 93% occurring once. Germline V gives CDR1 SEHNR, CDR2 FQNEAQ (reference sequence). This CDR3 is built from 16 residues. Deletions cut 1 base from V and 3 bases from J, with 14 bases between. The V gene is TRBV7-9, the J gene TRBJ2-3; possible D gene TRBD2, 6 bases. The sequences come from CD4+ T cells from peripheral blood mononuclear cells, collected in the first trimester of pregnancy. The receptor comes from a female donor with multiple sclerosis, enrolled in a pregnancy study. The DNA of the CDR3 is TGTGCCAGCAGCTTAGACGGCGGGAAGAGGACAGATACGCAGTATTTT. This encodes CASSLDGGKRTDTQYF.